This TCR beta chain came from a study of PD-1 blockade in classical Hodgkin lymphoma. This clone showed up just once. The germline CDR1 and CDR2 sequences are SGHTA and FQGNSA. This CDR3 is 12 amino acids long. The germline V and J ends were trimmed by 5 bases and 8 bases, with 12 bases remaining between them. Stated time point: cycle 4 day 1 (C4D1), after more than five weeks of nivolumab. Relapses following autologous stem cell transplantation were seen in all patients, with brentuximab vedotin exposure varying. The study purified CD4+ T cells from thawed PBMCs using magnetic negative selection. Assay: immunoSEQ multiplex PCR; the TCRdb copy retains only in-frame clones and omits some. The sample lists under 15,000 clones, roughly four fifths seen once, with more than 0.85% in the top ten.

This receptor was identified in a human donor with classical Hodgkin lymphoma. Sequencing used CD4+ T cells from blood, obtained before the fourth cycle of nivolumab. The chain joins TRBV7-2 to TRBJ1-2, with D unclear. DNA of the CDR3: TGTGCCAGCAGCATAGAGACGGAGGGCTACACCTTC. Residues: CASSIETEGYTF.